This TCR beta chain was identified in a study of blood T cell repertoires in COVID-19. The wider study: Sites in the United States, Italy and Spain provided acute and convalescent COVID-19 samples. The analysed material was cDNA or gDNA that came from T cells, B-cell-depleted T cells, or PBMCs.

Original processing methods: Amplified reference gene primers provided the basis for estimating nucleated cell counts. The data were produced by immunoSEQ multiplex PCR, yet TCRdb's version contains in-frame clones alone and is incomplete. That table gives V, J and clone size, and the DNA gave D and trimming. Of about 260,000 clones detected, approximately 90% appear once; the ten largest clones hold roughly 4%. Deletions cut 1 base from V and 6 bases from J, with 5 bases between. CDR3 size: 12 residues. Germline loops: CDR1 LGHDT, CDR2 YNNKEL (reference sequence). Sequencing was performed on peripheral blood. The sequence was collected from a man aged 60 to 75 who had recovered from COVID-19. The J gene is TRBJ2-3, the V gene TRBV3-1 (or the pseudogene TRBV3-2); D not resolved. The CDR3 protein is CASSQGVDTQYF. CDR3 DNA: TGTGCCAGCAGCCAAGGAGTTGATACGCAGTATTTT.